Following are 10 T cell receptor beta chains from one sample sequenced in a study of control samples from healthy donors and cancer patients (dated by TCRdb to 2019 to 2021). The library was obtained by the immunoSEQ multiplex PCR assay. Entries here come from immuneACCESS through TCRdb and include only in-frame sequences with V and J called. Some clones fail to appear in such tables; in the studies checked, an unresolved V gene covers under half of the shortfall, and the cause of the remainder is unknown. This sample comprises fewer than 250,000 clones, about 89% of them detected only once. Of the sample, roughly 1.9% is held by the ten largest clones. The material sequenced was blood. These receptors came from a man aged 25-45 years in good health.

The rearrangement joins TRBV20-1 to TRBJ1-2; D remains unclear. Germline V CDR1 and CDR2: DFQATT, SNEGSKA (reference sequence). Trimming took off 3 bases at V and 5 bases at J, with 4 bases between the two ends. The CDR3 sequence is 10 residues long. This chain's CDR3 is CSASRYGYTF. Written as DNA, the CDR3 is TGCAGTGCTAGTCGTTATGGCTACACCTTC.

The chain has TRBV19 and TRBJ1-5; 8 positions agree with TRBD1. This CDR3 spans 18 amino acids. V dropped 5 bases and J dropped 1; count of bases not matched to a gene: 13. Germline lookup yields CDR1 LNHDA and CDR2 SQIVND (reference sequence). CDR3 protein: CASSPQGARILSNQPQHF. CDR3 nucleotide sequence: TGTGCCAGTAGTCCCCAGGGGGCGCGAATCCTCAGCAATCAGCCCCAGCATTTT.

The V and J genes are TRBV24-1 and TRBJ1-2; tentatively, D is TRBD1 (5 bases). V was cut by 3 bases and J by 0 bases, with 10 bases left in between. The CDR3 covers 15 residues. Germline V gene data show CDR1 as KGHDR and CDR2 as SFDVKD. In DNA form, the CDR3 reads TGTGCCACCAGTGATGTCTACAGGACTAACTATGGCTACACCTTC. As protein: CATSDVYRTNYGYTF.

A single count supports this clone. The V gene is TRBV5-5, the J gene TRBJ1-1, with D possibly matching TRBD1 (6 bases). CDR3 length: 17 residues. V gave up 0 bases and J gave up 2 bases, with 17 bases separating them. Germline V gives CDR1 SGHKS, CDR2 YYEKEE (reference sequence). CDR3 amino acids: CASSLVPGAGPNTEAFF. CDR3 bases: TGTGCCAGCAGCTTGGTGCCAGGGGCTGGCCCTAACACTGAAGCTTTCTTT. Looking up the rest from reference TRBV5-5 and TRBJ1-1 gives the full variable domain: DAGVTQSPTHLIKTRGQQVTLRCSPISGHKSVSWYQQVLGQGPQFIFQYYEKEERGRGNFPDRFSARQFPNYSSELNVNALLLGDSALYLCASSLVPGAGPNTEAFFGQGTRLTVV.

The gene calls are TRBV27 and TRBJ1-6, with 7 bases matching TRBD1. CDR1 is MNHEY, CDR2 SMNVEV, per germline (reference sequence). The CDR3 length is 15 residues. After removal of 10 bases from V and 6 bases from J, the junction contained 12 bases not matched to a gene. Here the CDR3 reads CATHRGQGGNSPLHF. In nucleotides, the CDR3 is TGTGCCACCCACAGGGGCCAAGGAGGTAATTCACCCCTCCACTTT.

This clone has just one count. The rearrangement uses TRBV29-1 and TRBJ2-1, with 7 bases fitting TRBD2. This CDR3 contains 13 residues. V gave up 5 bases and J gave up 0 bases; unmatched junction bases: 1. CDR1 is SQVTM, CDR2 ANQGSEA, per germline. CDR3 nucleotides: TGCAGCGTTCCTAGCGGCTCCTACAATGAGCAGTTCTTC. It codes for CSVPSGSYNEQFF.

V gene TRBV9 combines with J gene TRBJ1-3; the D gene is possibly TRBD1 (5 bases). Germline loops: CDR1 SGDLS, CDR2 YYNGEE. CDR3 length: 14 residues. V was clipped by 4 bases and J by 4 bases, with 12 bases between them. The CDR3 DNA sequence: TGTGCCAGCAGCTCCCAGGGATTCGGAAACACCATATATTTT. It specifies CASSSQGFGNTIYF. The entire variable domain, with the rest obtained from reference TRBV9 and TRBJ1-3, is as follows: DSGVTQTPKHLITATGQRVTLRCSPRSGDLSVYWYQQSLDQGLQFLIQYYNGEERAKGNILERFSAQQFPDLHSELNLSSLELGDSALYFCASSSQGFGNTIYFGEGSWLTVV.

CDR3 amino acids: CASSLYPGSTDTQYF. The CDR3 region has the DNA TGCGCCAGCAGCTTGTATCCGGGATCAACAGATACGCAGTATTTT. This sequence joins TRBV5-1 and TRBJ2-3, with a weak D call TRBD2 (5 bases). The ends were cut back, 1 base at V and 3 bases at J, with 12 bases in the middle. Looked up from germline, CDR1 is SGHRS and CDR2 is YFSETQ. CDR3 size: 15 residues.

In nucleotides, the CDR3 is TGTGCCACCAGCAGATTGGGGGCAGGGATCGAAGCTTTCTTT. Translated: CATSRLGAGIEAFF. V gene TRBV15 combines with J gene TRBJ1-1; a possible D gene is TRBD1 (6 bases). Germline-derived CDR1 and CDR2 are LNHNV and YYDKDF (reference sequence). Trimming cost V 2 bases and J 8 bases, with 15 bases left between them. The CDR3 is 14 residues long. Full variable domain (outside the CDR3, taken from reference TRBV15 and TRBJ1-1): DAMVIQNPRYQVTQFGKPVTLSCSQTLNHNVMYWYQQKSSQAPKLLFHYYDKDFNNEADTPDNFQSRRPNTSFCFLDIRSPGLGDTAMYLCATSRLGAGIEAFFGQGTRLTVV.

The gene calls are TRBV27 and TRBJ1-6; D not resolved. The CDR3 runs to 14 residues. Germline V lookup: CDR1 MNHEY, CDR2 SMNVEV (reference sequence). Trimming took 2 bases from V and 11 from J, leaving 13 bases between them. CDR3 sequence (DNA): TGTGCCAGCAGTTTAAGGCTCCTTCAGGCACCCCTCCACTTT. It yields the protein CASSLRLLQAPLHF.